This T cell receptor (beta chain) was captured by sequencing in a study of Graves' ophthalmopathy and Graves' hyperthyroidism. Study outcomes and limitations: Discriminating ophthalmopathy from stable hyperthyroidism, a 13-signature model attained a sensitivity of under 90% and a specificity of around 83%.

This clonotype has ten or more counts. Antigen specificity is unknown. Amplification targeted the TCR beta CDR3 regions, with RNA transcripts as the source material. HTBI primers were used in a first-round RT-PCR, which preceded a second-round multiplex PCR. One entry per CDR3 protein, called by TCRdb with MiXCR from the multiplex PCR reads. The profile shows about 220,000 distinct CDR3 sequences, around a fifth of them singletons. Per the germline V gene, CDR1 is LNHDA and CDR2 is SQIVND (reference sequence). V lost 5 bases to trimming and J lost 6 bases, with 17 bases between them. The CDR3 is 14 amino acids.

The source is a woman aged 45-59 years with Graves' ophthalmopathy. The chain is built from TRBV19 and TRBJ2-7, with D possibly TRBD1 on 6 matching bases. Sequences were obtained from peripheral blood. The DNA of the CDR3 is TGTGCCAGTAGTGTAGGGGGACCGATGGCCGAGCAGTACTTC. Its translation: CASSVGGPMAEQYF.